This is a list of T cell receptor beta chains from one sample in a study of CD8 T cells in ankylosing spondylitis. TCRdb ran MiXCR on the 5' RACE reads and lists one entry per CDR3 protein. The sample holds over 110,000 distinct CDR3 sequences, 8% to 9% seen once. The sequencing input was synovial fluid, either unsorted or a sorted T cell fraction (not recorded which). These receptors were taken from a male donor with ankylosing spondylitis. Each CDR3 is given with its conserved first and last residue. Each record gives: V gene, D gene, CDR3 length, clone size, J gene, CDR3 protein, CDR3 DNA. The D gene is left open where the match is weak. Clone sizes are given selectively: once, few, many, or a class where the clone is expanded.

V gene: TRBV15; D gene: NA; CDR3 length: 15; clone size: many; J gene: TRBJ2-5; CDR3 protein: CATSRLGQRRETQYF; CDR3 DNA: TGTGCCACCAGCAGATTAGGACAGAGGAGAGAGACCCAGTACTTC
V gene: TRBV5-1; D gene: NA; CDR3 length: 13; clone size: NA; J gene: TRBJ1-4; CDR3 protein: CASSFQQNEKLFF; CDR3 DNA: TGCGCCAGCAGCTTTCAGCAAAATGAAAAACTGTTTTTT
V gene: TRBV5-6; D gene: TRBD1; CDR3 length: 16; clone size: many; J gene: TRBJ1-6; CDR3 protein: CASSPHRGSYNSPLHF; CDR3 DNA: TGTGCCAGCAGTCCTCACAGGGGCTCCTATAATTCACCCCTCCACTTT
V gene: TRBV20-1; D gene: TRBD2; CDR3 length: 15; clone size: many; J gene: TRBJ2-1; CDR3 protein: CSAQKLAGVRNEQFF; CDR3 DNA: TGCAGTGCTCAAAAGCTAGCGGGAGTTAGGAATGAGCAGTTCTTC
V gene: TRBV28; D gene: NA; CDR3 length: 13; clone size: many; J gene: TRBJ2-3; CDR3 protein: CASSLALLPTQYF; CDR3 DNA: TGTGCCAGCAGTCTAGCCCTACTACCTACGCAGTATTTT
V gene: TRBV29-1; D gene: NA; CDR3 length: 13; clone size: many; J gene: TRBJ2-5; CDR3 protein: CSVEKGNQETQYF; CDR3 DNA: TGCAGCGTTGAAAAGGGGAATCAAGAGACCCAGTACTTC
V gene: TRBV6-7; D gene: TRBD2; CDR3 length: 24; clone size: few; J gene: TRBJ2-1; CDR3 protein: CASIDKTSGRALGSETSSYNEQFF; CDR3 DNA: TGTGCCAGCATTGACAAGACTAGCGGGAGGGCCTTAGGGTCTGAAACGAGCTCCTACAATGAGCAGTTCTTC
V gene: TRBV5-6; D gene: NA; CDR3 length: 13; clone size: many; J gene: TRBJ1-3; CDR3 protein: CASREISGNTIYF; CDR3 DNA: TGTGCCAGCAGGGAGATCTCTGGAAACACCATATATTTT
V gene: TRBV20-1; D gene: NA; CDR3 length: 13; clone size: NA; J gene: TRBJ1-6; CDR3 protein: CSAISGEKSPLHF; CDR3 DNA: TGCAGTGCTATCAGTGGGGAGAAGTCACCCCTCCACTTT
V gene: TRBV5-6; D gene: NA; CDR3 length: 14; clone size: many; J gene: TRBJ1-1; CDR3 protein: CASSLLGRNTEAFF; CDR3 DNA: TGTGCCAGCAGCTTGTTGGGACGTAACACTGAAGCTTTCTTT
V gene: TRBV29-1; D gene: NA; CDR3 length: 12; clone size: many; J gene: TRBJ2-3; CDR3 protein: CSAPGTAGTQYF; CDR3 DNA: TGCAGCGCGCCAGGGACTGCCGGGACGCAGTATTTT
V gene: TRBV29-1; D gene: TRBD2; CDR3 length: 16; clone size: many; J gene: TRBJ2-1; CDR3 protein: CSVVPGTSGWGHEQFF; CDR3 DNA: TGCAGCGTTGTCCCCGGGACTAGCGGGTGGGGCCATGAGCAGTTCTTC
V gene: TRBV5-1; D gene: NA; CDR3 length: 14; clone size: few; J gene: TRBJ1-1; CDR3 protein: CASSLEGGVGEAFF; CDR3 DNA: TGCGCCAGCAGCTTGGAGGGAGGGGTTGGTGAAGCTTTCTTT
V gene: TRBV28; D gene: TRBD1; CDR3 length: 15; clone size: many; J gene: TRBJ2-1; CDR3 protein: CASRKQGLSYNEQFF; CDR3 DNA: TGTGCCAGCAGAAAACAGGGGCTTTCCTACAATGAGCAGTTCTTC
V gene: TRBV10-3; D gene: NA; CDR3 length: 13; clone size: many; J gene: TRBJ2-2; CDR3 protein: CAISESTGHKLFF; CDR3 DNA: TGTGCCATCAGTGAGTCAACGGGACACAAGCTGTTTTTT
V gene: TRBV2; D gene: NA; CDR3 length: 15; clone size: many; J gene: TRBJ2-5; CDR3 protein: CASSESHSLQETQYF; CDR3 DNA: TGTGCCAGCAGTGAATCACATTCACTACAAGAGACCCAGTACTTC
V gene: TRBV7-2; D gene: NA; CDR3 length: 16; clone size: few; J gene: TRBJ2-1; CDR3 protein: CASSLAYRASYNEQFF; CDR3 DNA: TGTGCCAGCAGCTTAGCGTACAGGGCATCCTACAATGAGCAGTTCTTC
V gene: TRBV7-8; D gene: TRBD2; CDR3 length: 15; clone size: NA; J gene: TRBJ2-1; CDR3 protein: CASSALAGGYNEQFF; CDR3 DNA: TGTGCCAGCAGCGCGCTAGCGGGGGGTTACAATGAGCAGTTCTTC
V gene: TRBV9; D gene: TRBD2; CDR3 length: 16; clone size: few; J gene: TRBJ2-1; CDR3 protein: CASSVVAGFSYNEQFF; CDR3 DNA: TGTGCCAGCAGCGTAGTAGCGGGGTTCTCCTACAATGAGCAGTTCTTC
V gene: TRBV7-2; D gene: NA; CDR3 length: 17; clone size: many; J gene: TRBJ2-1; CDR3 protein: CASSSSIARSSYNEQFF; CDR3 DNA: TGTGCCAGCAGCTCTTCAATAGCGCGAAGCTCCTACAATGAGCAGTTCTTC
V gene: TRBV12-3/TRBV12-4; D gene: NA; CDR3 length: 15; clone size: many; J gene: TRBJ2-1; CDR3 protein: CASSPTGNNYNEQFF; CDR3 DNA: TGTGCCAGCAGCCCCACAGGGAACAACTACAATGAGCAGTTCTTC
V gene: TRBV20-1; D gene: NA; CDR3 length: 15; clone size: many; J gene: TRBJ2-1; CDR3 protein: CSASPRTKSYNEQFF; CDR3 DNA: TGCAGTGCTAGCCCCCGGACTAAATCTTACAATGAGCAGTTCTTC
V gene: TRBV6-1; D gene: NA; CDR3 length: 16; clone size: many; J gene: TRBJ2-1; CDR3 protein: CASSTVAEPTYNEQFF; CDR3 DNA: TGTGCCAGCAGTACCGTAGCGGAGCCAACCTACAATGAGCAGTTCTTC
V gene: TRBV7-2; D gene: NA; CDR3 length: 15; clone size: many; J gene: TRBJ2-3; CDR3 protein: CASSPRGSGTDTQYF; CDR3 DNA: TGTGCCAGCAGCCCCAGGGGTAGCGGAACAGATACGCAGTATTTT
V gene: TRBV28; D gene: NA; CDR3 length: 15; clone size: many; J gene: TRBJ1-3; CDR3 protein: CASLRRVSSGNTIYF; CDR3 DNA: TGTGCCAGCCTAAGACGGGTTAGCTCTGGAAACACCATATATTTT
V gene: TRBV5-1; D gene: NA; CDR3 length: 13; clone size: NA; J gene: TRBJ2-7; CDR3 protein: CASSLAADYEQYF; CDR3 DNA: TGCGCCAGCAGCTTGGCAGCAGACTACGAGCAGTACTTC
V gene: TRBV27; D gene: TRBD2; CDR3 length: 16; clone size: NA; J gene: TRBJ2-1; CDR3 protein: CACSTYRRGGNNDQFF; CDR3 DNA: TGTGCCTGCAGTACCTACCGACGGGGGGGAAACAATGACCAGTTCTTC
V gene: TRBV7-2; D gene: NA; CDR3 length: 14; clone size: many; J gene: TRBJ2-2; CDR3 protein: CASSINRVAGELFF; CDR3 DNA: TGTGCCAGCAGCATAAACAGGGTCGCCGGGGAGCTGTTTTTT